A single sample gave rise to the 6 T cell receptor beta chains below, sequenced in a study of blood T cell repertoires in COVID-19. The protocol was immunoSEQ multiplex PCR, while the TCRdb copy is restricted to in-frame clones and leaves out a portion. The profile shows around 400,000 clones, approximately 89% of them singletons. Material for sequencing was peripheral blood. These receptors came from a woman aged 55 to 70 with COVID-19, enrolled during active disease.

This clone has a single count. The V and J genes are TRBV28 and TRBJ1-1; 10 positions agree with TRBD1. From germline, CDR1 is MDHEN and CDR2 SYDVKM. This CDR3 is 16 amino acids long. With V trimmed by 1 base and J by 0 bases, 2 bases remained unmatched. CDR3 loop: CASSLSGTGVNTEAFF. In DNA form, the CDR3 reads TGTGCCAGCAGTTTATCGGGGACAGGGGTGAACACTGAAGCTTTCTTT. The full variable domain, in which reference TRBV28 and TRBJ1-1 provide the parts outside the CDR3, is DVKVTQSSRYLVKRTGEKVFLECVQDMDHENMFWYRQDPGLGLRLIYFSYDVKMKEKGDIPEGYSVSREKKERFSLILESASTNQTSMYLCASSLSGTGVNTEAFFGQGTRLTVV.

V gene TRBV4-1 combines with J gene TRBJ2-2, with a possible D match to TRBD1 (5 bases). The germline V and J ends were trimmed by 0 bases and 5 bases, with 10 bases remaining between them. Germline V lookup: CDR1 MGHRA, CDR2 YSYEKL. CDR3 size: 15 residues. In nucleotides, the CDR3 is TGCGCCAGCAGCCAAGAAAGGACACGGACCGGGGAGCTGTTTTTT. Encoded protein: CASSQERTRTGELFF.

In its sample, this clone was seen once. The rearrangement uses TRBV5-1 and TRBJ2-3, with 9 bases aligning to TRBD1. CDR1 SGHRS and CDR2 YFSETQ come from the germline V gene. Trimming at V came to 5 bases and at J to 1 base, leaving 8 bases not matched to a gene. The CDR3 runs 16 residues. The CDR3 nucleotides read TGCGCCAGCAGTTCCCGTTGGACAGGGGGCACAGATACGCAGTATTTT. Translating it yields CASSSRWTGGTDTQYF.

V is TRBV7-9 and J is TRBJ1-2; D is ambiguous. Trimming took 8 bases from V and 3 from J, leaving 19 bases between them. The germline gives CDR1 SEHNR, CDR2 FQNEAQ (reference sequence). This CDR3 is 15 amino acids long. This CDR3 is CASGEWAIPHYGYTF. CDR3 nucleotides: TGTGCCAGCGGTGAGTGGGCAATTCCCCACTATGGCTACACCTTC.

This chain links TRBV5-1 with TRBJ1-1, with 7 bases aligning to TRBD1. The CDR3 runs 14 residues. Germline CDR1 SGHRS, CDR2 YFSETQ. Germline trimming cut 3 bases from V and 0 bases from J; bases unmatched to any gene: 2. The CDR3 here is CASSSGQMNTEAFF. The CDR3 nucleotides are TGCGCCAGCAGCTCGGGACAGATGAACACTGAAGCTTTCTTT. The entire variable domain, with the rest obtained from reference TRBV5-1 and TRBJ1-1, is as follows: KAGVTQTPRYLIKTRGQQVTLSCSPISGHRSVSWYQQTPGQGLQFLFEYFSETQRNKGNFPGRFSGRQFSNSRSEMNVSTLELGDSALYLCASSSGQMNTEAFFGQGTRLTVV.

The chain couples TRBV9 to TRBJ1-2; no definite D call. CDR1 is SGDLS and CDR2 is YYNGEE in the germline V gene. V lost 0 bases to trimming and J lost 3 bases, with 9 bases between them. The CDR3 loop spans 14 amino acids. CDR3 coding DNA: TGTGCCAGCAGCGTAGCTTCAGGTGACTATGGCTACACCTTC. It is translated as CASSVASGDYGYTF.